This record looks at one T cell receptor (beta chain) sequence and its context. Its antigen is not identified. Vbeta (60) and Jbeta (13) primers were used in the PCR. Profiling relied on immunoSEQ multiplex PCR, and the TCRdb table lists in-frame clones only, not all of them. The sample shows under 130,000 clones, roughly four fifths of them seen only once. Trimming cost V 6 bases and J 4 bases, with 16 bases left between them. The CDR3 has 14 residues. In germline, CDR1 is SNHLY, CDR2 FYNNEI. This sample was taken from a study of cytomegalovirus exposure and HLA in healthy donors. Findings of the study overall: Rarity held for most TCR sequences, but there were some public TCRs that occurred in many donors. A few V segments could not be told apart, such as TRBV6-2 and TRBV6-3, and were left out. The study designated about 180 TCR beta chains cytomegalovirus-associated.

This chain links TRBV2 with TRBJ2-7; a weak D match, TRBD2 (6 bases). Specimen: PBMCs. This clonotype was obtained from a man aged 35 to 55 in good health and CMV-seronegative. In DNA form, the CDR3 reads TGTGCCAGCAGGGTGACCTCTGGGGGGTACGAGCAGTACTTC. Its translation: CASRVTSGGYEQYF. Full variable domain (remainder filled in from reference TRBV2 and TRBJ2-7): EPEVTQTPSHQVTQMGQEVILRCVPISNHLYFYWYRQILGQKVEFLVSFYNNEISEKSEIFDDQFSVERPDGSNFTLKIRSTKLEDSAMYFCASRVTSGGYEQYFGPGTRLTVT.